This T cell receptor beta chain was captured by sequencing in a study of T cells in Graves' hyperthyroidism and ophthalmopathy. Whole-study findings and limits: Ophthalmopathy was model-predicted a median roughly 6.2 months pre-onset.

The CDR3 extends over 17 amino acids. Germline CDR1 SEHNR, CDR2 FQNEAQ (reference sequence). V shed 5 bases and J shed 1 base, with 15 bases lying between them. Graves' hyperthyroidism showing no ophthalmopathy progression within 18 months was considered stable. Authors of the study amplified TCR beta CDR3 regions from RNA transcripts. First-round RT-PCR targeting the TCR CDR3 was performed with the HTBI primer set. From the multiplex PCR reads, TCRdb called clonotypes with MiXCR, one entry per CDR3 protein. The data contain about 500,000 distinct CDR3 sequences, approximately 15% of them singletons. Worth noting for this clonotype: Its matching antigen is unknown.

Sequencing input: blood. The TCR originated in a woman under 30 with Graves' hyperthyroidism. V usage is TRBV7-9 and J usage is TRBJ2-6, with unresolved D. The CDR3 is CASSRLHRGSGANVLTF. Written as DNA, the CDR3 is TGTGCCAGCAGCCGATTGCACAGAGGTTCTGGGGCCAACGTCCTGACTTTC.